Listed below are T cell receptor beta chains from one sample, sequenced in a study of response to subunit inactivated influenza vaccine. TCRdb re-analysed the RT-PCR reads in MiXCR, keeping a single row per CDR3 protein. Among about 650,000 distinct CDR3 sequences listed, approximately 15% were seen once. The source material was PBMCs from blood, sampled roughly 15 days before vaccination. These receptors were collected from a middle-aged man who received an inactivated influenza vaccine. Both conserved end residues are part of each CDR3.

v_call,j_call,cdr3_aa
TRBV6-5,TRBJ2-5,CASSYSQQSTQGWETQYF
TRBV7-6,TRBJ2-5,CASSLAAGQTQYF
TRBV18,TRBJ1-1,CASSPWREWNTEAFF
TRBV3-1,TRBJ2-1,CASSQVGGQFF
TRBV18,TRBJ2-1,CASSPLRGRDNEQFF
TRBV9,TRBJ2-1,CASSVDRGLTYNEQFF
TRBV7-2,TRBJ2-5,CASSSSRTATSYF
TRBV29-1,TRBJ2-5,CSLQGGGQETQYF
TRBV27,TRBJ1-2,CASSSLGTGDYGYTF
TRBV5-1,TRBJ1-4,CASSLSGTGWIVGEKLFF